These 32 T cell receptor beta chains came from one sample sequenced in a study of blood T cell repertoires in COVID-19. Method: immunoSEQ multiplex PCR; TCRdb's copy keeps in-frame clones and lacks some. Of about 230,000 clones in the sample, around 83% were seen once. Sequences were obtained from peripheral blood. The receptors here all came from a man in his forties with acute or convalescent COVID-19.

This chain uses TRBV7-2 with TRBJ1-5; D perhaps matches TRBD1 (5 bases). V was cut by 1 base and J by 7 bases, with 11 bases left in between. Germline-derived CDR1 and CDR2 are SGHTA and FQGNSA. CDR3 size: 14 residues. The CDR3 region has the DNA TGTGCCAGCAGCTTAGGGGTATCAGGGCAGCCCCAGCATTTT. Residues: CASSLGVSGQPQHF.

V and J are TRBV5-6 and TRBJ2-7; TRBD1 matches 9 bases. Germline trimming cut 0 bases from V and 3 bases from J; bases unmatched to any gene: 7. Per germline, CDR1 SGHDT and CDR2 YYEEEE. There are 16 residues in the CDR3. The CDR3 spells CASSLERTGEGYEQYF. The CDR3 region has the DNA TGTGCCAGCAGCTTGGAGCGGACAGGGGAGGGCTACGAGCAGTACTTC.

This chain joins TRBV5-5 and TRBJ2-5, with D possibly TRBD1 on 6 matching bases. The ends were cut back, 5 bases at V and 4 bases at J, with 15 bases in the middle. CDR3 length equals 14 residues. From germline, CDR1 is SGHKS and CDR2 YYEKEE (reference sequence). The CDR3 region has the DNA TGTGCCAGCAGGGCCCCAGGGGTTGGAGAGACCCAGTACTTC. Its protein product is CASRAPGVGETQYF.

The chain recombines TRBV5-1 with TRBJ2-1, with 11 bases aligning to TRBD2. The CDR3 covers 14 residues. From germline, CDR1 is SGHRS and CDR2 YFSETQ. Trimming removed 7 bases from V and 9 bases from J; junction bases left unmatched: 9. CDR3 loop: CASFLTSGASEQFF. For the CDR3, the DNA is TGCGCCAGCTTCCTGACTAGCGGGGCAAGTGAGCAGTTCTTC.

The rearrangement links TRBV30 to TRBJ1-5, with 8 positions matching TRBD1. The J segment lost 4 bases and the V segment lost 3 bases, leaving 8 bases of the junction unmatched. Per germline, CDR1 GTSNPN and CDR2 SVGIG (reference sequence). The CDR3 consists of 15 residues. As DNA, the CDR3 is TGTGCCTGGAGCTCAGGGACAGGAGGGAATCAGCCCCAGCATTTT. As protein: CAWSSGTGGNQPQHF.

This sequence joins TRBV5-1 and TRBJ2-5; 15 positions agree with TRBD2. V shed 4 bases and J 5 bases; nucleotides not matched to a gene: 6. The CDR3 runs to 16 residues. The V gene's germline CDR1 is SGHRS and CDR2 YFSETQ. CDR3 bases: TGCGCCAGCAGCATGGGACTAGCGGGGGGTCGGGAGACCCAGTACTTC. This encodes CASSMGLAGGRETQYF.

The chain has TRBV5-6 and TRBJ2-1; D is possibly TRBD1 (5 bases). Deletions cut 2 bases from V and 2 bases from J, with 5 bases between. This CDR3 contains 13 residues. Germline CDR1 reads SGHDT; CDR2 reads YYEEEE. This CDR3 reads CASSLGAYNEQFF. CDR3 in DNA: TGTGCCAGCAGCTTAGGGGCCTACAATGAGCAGTTCTTC.

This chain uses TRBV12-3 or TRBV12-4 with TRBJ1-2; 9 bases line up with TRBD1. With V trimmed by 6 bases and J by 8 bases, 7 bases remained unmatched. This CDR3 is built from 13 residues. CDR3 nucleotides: TGTGCCAGCAGCATACAGGGGGCCTTCGGCTACACCTTC. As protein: CASSIQGAFGYTF.

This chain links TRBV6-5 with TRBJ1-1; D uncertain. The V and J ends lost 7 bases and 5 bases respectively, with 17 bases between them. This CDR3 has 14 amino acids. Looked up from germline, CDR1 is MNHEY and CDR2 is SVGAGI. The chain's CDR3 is CASKRWGGRTEAFF. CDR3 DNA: TGTGCCAGCAAAAGGTGGGGAGGTAGGACTGAAGCTTTCTTT.

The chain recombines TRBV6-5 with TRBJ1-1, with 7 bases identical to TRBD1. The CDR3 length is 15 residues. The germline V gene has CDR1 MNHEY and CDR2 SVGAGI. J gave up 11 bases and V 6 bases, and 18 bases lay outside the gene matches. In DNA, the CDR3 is TGTGCCAGCAGCATGCATCGACAGGGAATGTACTCGGCTTTCTTT. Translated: CASSMHRQGMYSAFF.

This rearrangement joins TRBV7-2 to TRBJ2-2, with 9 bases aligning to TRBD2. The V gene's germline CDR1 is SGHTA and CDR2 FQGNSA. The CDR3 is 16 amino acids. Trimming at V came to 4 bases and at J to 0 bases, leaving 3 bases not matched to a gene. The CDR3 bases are TGTGCCAGCAGCTGGCGGGGGGGAGCGAACACCGGGGAGCTGTTTTTT. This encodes CASSWRGGANTGELFF.

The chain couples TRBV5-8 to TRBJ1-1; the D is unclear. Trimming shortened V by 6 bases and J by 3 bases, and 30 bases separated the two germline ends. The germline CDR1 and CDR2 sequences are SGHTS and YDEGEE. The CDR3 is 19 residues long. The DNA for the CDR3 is TGTGCCAGCACCCGGGTTCGGGGATCAACGCAGCGGTTGGACACTGAAGCTTTCTTT. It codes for CASTRVRGSTQRLDTEAFF.

The CDR3 loop is CASSQARDSYEKLFF. In DNA form, the CDR3 reads TGCGCCAGCAGCCAGGCCCGGGACAGCTATGAAAAACTGTTTTTT. The chain is built from TRBV4-3 and TRBJ1-4; 7 nucleotides agree with TRBD1. The trim removed 3 bases at V and 6 bases at J, leaving 7 bases unmatched. The germline V gene encodes CDR1 LGHNA and CDR2 YSLEER. This CDR3 comprises 15 residues.

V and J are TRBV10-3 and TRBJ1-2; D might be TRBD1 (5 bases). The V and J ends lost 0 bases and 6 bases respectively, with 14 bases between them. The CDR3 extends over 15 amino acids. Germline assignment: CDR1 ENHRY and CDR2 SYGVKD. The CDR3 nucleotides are TGTGCCATCAGTGAGTCAAATCCGACAGCCCATGGCTACACCTTC. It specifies CAISESNPTAHGYTF.

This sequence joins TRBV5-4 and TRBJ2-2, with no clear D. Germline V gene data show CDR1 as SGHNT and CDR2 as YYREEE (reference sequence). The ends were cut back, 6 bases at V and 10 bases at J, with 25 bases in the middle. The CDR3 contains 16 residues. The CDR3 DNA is TGTGCCAGCACCCCGTACGGGTTCAACACCGGGTCGGAGCTGTTTTTT. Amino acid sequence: CASTPYGFNTGSELFF.

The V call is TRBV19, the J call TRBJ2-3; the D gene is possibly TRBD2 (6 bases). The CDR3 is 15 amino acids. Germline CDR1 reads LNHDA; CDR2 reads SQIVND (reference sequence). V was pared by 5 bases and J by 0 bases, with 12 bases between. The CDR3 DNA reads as TGTGCCAGTAGTGCTAGCGCGCCTAGCACAGATACGCAGTATTTT. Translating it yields CASSASAPSTDTQYF. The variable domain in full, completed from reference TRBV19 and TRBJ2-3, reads DGGITQSPKYLFRKEGQNVTLSCEQNLNHDAMYWYRQDPGQGLRLIYYSQIVNDFQKGDIAEGYSVSREKKESFPLTVTSAQKNPTAFYLCASSASAPSTDTQYFGPGTRLTVL.

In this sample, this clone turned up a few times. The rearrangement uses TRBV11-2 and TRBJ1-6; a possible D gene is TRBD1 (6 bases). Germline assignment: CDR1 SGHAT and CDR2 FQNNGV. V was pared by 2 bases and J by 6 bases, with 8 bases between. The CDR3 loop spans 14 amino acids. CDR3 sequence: CASSLNRANSPLHF. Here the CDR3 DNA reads TGTGCCAGCAGCTTAAACAGGGCTAATTCACCCCTCCACTTT.

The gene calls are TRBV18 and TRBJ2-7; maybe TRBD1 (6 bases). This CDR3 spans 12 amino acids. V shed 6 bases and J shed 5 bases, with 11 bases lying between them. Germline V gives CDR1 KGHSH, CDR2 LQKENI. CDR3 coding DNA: TGTGCCAGCTCCAGGGGCAGGGACGAGCAGTACTTC. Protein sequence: CASSRGRDEQYF.

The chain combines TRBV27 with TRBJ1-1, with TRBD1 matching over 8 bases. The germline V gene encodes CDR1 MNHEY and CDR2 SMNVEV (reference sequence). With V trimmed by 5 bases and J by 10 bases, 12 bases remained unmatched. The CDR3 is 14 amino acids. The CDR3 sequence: CASSSRQGPGGAFF. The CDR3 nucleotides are TGTGCCAGCAGTAGCCGACAGGGGCCGGGGGGAGCTTTCTTT.

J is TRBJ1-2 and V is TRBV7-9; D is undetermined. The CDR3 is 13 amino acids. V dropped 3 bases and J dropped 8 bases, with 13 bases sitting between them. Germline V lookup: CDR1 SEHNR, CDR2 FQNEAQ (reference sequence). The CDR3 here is CASSFSVQNGYTF. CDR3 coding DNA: TGTGCCAGCAGCTTTAGCGTACAGAACGGCTACACCTTC.

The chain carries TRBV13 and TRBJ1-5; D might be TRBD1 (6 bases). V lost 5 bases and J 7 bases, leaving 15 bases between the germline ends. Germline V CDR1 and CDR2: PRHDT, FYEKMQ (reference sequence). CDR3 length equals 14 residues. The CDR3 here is CASSQGHLSQPQHF. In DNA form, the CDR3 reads TGTGCCAGCAGCCAGGGACATCTTAGCCAGCCCCAGCATTTT.

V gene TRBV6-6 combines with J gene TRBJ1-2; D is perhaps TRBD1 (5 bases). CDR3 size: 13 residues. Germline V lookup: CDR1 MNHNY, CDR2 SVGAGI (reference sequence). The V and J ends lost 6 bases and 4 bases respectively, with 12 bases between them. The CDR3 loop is CASSEEGVYGYTF. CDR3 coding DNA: TGTGCCAGCAGCGAGGAAGGGGTCTATGGCTACACCTTC.

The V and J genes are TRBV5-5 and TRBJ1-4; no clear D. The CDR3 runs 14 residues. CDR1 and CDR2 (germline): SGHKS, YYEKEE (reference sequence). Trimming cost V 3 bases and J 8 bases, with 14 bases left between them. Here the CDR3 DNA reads TGTGCCAGCAGCTCACGAGGGCCCGACGAAAAACTGTTTTTT. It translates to CASSSRGPDEKLFF. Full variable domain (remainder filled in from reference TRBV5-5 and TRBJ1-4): DAGVTQSPTHLIKTRGQQVTLRCSPISGHKSVSWYQQVLGQGPQFIFQYYEKEERGRGNFPDRFSARQFPNYSSELNVNALLLGDSALYLCASSSRGPDEKLFFGSGTQLSVL.

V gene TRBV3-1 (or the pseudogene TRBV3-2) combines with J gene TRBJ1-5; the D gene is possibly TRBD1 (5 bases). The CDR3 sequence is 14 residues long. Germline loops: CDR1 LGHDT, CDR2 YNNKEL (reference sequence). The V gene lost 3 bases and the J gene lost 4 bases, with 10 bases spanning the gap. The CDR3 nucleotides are TGTGCCAGCAGCCAGACTGCAGGGAATCAGCCCCAGCATTTT. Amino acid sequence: CASSQTAGNQPQHF.

The DNA for the CDR3 is TGTGCCAGCAGCTTGTTCGGGGGTTCCGGGGCCAACGTCCTGACTTTC. Translation gives CASSLFGGSGANVLTF. The V gene is TRBV5-5, the J gene TRBJ2-6; a weak D match, TRBD2 (6 bases). There are 16 residues in the CDR3. Trimming removed 1 base from V and 4 bases from J, with 12 bases in between. The germline gives CDR1 SGHKS, CDR2 YYEKEE (reference sequence).

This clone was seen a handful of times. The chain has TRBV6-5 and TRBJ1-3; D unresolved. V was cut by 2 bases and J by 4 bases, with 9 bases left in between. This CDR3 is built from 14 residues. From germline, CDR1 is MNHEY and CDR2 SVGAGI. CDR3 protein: CASSYAVSGNTIYF. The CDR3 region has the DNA TGTGCCAGCAGTTACGCGGTGTCCGGAAACACCATATATTTT.

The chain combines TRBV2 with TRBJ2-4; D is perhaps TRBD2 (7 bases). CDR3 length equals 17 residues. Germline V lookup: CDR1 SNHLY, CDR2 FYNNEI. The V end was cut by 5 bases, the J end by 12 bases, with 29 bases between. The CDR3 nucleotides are TGTGCCAGCAGTCCTCCCAAAGGGCTAGCGGCCGAGGGGGATCAGTACTTC. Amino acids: CASSPPKGLAAEGDQYF.

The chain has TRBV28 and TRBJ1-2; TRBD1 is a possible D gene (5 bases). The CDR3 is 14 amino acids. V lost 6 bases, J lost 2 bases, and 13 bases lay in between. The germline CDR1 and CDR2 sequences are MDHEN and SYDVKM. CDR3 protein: CASRVTGGNYGYTF. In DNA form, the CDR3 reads TGTGCCAGCAGGGTAACCGGGGGGAACTATGGCTACACCTTC.

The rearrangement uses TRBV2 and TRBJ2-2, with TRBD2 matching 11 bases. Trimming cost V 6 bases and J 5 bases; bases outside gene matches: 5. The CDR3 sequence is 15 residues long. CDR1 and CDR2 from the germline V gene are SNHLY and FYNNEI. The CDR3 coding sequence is TGTGCCAGCAGGCCGGGACTAGCGGCGACCGGGGAGCTGTTTTTT. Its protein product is CASRPGLAATGELFF.

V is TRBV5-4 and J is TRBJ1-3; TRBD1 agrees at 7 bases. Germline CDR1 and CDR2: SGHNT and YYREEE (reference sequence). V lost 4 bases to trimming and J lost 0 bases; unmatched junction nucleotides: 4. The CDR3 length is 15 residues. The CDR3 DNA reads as TGTGCCAGCAGCACCGGGACAGTCTCTGGAAACACCATATATTTT. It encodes CASSTGTVSGNTIYF.

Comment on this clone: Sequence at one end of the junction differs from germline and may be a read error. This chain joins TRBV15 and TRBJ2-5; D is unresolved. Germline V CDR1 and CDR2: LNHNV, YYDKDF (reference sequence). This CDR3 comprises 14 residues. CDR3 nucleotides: TGTGTCACCAGCAGAGATCTCAGCCAAGAGACCCAGTACTTC. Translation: CVTSRDLSQETQYF. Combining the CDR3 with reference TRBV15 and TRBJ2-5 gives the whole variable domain DAMVIQNPRYQVTQFGKPVTLSCSQTLNHNVMYWYQQKSSQAPKLLFHYYDKDFNNEADTPDNFQSRRPNTSFCFLDIRSPGLGDTAMYLCVTSRDLSQETQYFGPGTRLLVL.

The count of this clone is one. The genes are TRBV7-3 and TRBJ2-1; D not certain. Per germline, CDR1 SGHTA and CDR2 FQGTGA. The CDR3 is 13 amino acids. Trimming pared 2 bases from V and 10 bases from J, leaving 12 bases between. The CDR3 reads CASSLGVGQEQFF. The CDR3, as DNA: TGTGCCAGCAGCTTAGGAGTTGGCCAGGAGCAGTTCTTC.